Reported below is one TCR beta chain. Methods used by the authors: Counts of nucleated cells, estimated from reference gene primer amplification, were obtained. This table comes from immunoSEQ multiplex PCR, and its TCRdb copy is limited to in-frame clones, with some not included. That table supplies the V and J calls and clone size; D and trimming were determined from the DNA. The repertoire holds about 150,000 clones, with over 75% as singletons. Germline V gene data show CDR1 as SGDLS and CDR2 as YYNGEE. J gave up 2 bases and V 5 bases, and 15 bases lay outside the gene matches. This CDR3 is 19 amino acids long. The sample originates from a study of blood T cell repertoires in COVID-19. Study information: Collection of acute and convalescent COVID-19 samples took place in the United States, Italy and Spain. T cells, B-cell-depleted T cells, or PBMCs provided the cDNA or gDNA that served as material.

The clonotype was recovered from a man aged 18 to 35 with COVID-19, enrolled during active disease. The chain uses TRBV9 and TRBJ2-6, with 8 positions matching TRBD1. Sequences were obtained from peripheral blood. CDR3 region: CASRGDLVDRVTGANVLTF. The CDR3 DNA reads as TGTGCCAGCAGGGGGGACCTTGTGGACAGGGTAACTGGGGCCAACGTCCTGACTTTC.